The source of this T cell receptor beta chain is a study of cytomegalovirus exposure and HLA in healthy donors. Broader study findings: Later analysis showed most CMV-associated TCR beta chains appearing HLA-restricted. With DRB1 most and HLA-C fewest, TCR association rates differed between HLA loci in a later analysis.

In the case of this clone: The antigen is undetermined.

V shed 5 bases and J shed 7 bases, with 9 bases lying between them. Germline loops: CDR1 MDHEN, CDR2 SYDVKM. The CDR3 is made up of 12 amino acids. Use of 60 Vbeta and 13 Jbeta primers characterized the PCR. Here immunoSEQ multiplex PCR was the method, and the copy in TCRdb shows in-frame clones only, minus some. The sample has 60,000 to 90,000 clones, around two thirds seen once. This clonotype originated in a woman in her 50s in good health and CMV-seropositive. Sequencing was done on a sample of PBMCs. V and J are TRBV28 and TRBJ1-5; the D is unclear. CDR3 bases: TGTGCCAGCAGTCCCCAGGAACAGCCCCAGCATTTT. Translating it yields CASSPQEQPQHF.